These 10 T cell receptor beta chains were sequenced from one sample in a study of blood T cell repertoires in COVID-19. Profiled with immunoSEQ multiplex PCR; TCRdb holds only in-frame clones, not every one. Seen here are about 300,000 clones, 89% observed once, and the top ten hold 6.4%. The specimen was peripheral blood. These receptors came from a man aged 18 to 30 who had recovered from COVID-19.

This clone was seen repeatedly, ten times or more. The rearrangement links TRBV7-8 to TRBJ2-2, with 8 bases that match TRBD1. This CDR3 region has 14 residues. Germline CDR1 and CDR2: SGHVS and FQNEAQ. Trimming cost V 4 bases and J 6 bases; bases outside gene matches: 4. In nucleotides, the CDR3 is TGTGCCAGCAGCTCGACAGGGGTGTCCGGGGAGCTGTTTTTT. It specifies CASSSTGVSGELFF.

A few counts support this clone. The chain is built from TRBV6-5 and TRBJ2-1, with a tentative D call TRBD1 (6 bases). CDR3 length: 14 amino acids. Per germline, CDR1 MNHEY and CDR2 SVGAGI. V lost 10 bases to trimming and J lost 5 bases, with 18 bases between them. Here the CDR3 reads CAIKKVNRDNEQFF. The CDR3 DNA is TGTGCCATCAAGAAGGTGAACAGGGACAATGAGCAGTTCTTC.

The V call is TRBV29-1, the J call TRBJ2-1; no reliable D call. The germline V gene has CDR1 SQVTM and CDR2 ANQGSEA. The CDR3 has 12 amino acids. Trimming removed 3 bases from V and 4 bases from J, with 7 bases in between. CDR3 in amino acids: CSVDSRYNEQFF. CDR3 DNA: TGCAGCGTTGACTCTAGATACAATGAGCAGTTCTTC.

The chain recombines TRBV11-2 with TRBJ2-7; D gene uncertain. This CDR3 contains 13 residues. Trimming removed 0 bases from V and 7 bases from J, with 10 bases in between. Per germline, CDR1 SGHAT and CDR2 FQNNGV. In nucleotides, the CDR3 is TGTGCCAGCAGCTTAGACCCTACGCGGGAGCAGTACTTC. It encodes CASSLDPTREQYF.

This sequence joins TRBV21-1 and TRBJ2-5; the table's D gene call, TRBD1, was not cross checked with the DNA. TRBV21-1 is a listed pseudogene. The CDR3 sequence is 13 residues long. The CDR3 sequence is CATLPGAGETQYF. CDR3 nucleotides: TGTGCCACCCTACCAGGGGCGGGAGAGACCCAGTACTTC.

V usage is TRBV4-1 and J usage is TRBJ2-1; 8 bases agree with TRBD1. Trimming cost V 4 bases and J 2 bases; bases outside gene matches: 10. The CDR3 contains 17 residues. The germline V gene has CDR1 MGHRA and CDR2 YSYEKL. CDR3: CASSPRWGDRTYNEQFF. CDR3 in DNA: TGCGCCAGCAGCCCGCGTTGGGGGGACAGGACCTACAATGAGCAGTTCTTC.

This clone was picked up one time. The chain carries TRBV9 and TRBJ2-3; 8 positions match TRBD1. The germline V gene encodes CDR1 SGDLS and CDR2 YYNGEE. V shed 4 bases, J shed 3 bases, and the junction held 16 bases outside the gene matches. CDR3 length equals 18 residues. This CDR3 is CASSSWRDRYFGTDTQYF. DNA for the CDR3: TGTGCCAGCAGCTCGTGGAGGGACAGGTACTTTGGTACAGATACGCAGTATTTT.

V gene TRBV6-2 or TRBV6-3 combines with J gene TRBJ1-2; D not certain. Germline loops: CDR1 MNHEY, CDR2 SVGEGT. V dropped 5 bases and J dropped 0 bases, with 7 bases sitting between them. The CDR3 covers 13 residues. The CDR3 DNA reads as TGTGCCAGCAGTAGACAAGCTAACTATGGCTACACCTTC. Translated, it gives CASSRQANYGYTF.

The J gene is TRBJ2-1, the V gene TRBV6-5; 10 nucleotides line up with TRBD2. Looked up from germline, CDR1 is MNHEY and CDR2 is SVGAGI. The J segment lost 5 bases and the V segment lost 7 bases, leaving 8 bases of the junction unmatched. The CDR3 extends over 15 amino acids. The CDR3 DNA follows: TGTGCCAGCACCGGAACTAGCGGGGCCAACAATGAGCAGTTCTTC. Translation gives CASTGTSGANNEQFF.

The chain recombines TRBV12-3 or TRBV12-4 with TRBJ1-1; D is possibly TRBD1 (5 bases). V lost 4 bases and J lost 1, with 7 bases in between. The CDR3 loop spans 13 amino acids. The CDR3 sequence: CASSSTGNTEAFF. The CDR3 DNA follows: TGTGCCAGCAGTTCCACAGGGAACACTGAAGCTTTCTTT.